These T cell receptor beta chains were read from a single sample in a study of spatial heterogeneity in lung cancer. TCRdb independently ran MiXCR on the 5' RACE reads; one entry per CDR3 protein. The sample records some 64,000 distinct CDR3 sequences, 8% to 9% being singletons. This sample comprised PBMCs, obtained at surgery. The receptors were gathered from a female donor with early-stage non-small cell lung cancer. Both conserved end residues are part of each CDR3. Each record gives: V gene, D gene, J gene, clone size, CDR3 length, CDR3 protein, CDR3 DNA. The D gene is left open where the match is weak. Clone size appears in some rows only: once, few, many, or a class for an expanded clone.

TRBV4-1	.	TRBJ1-5	many	15	CASSQVMAGDQPQHF	TGCGCCAGCAGCCAAGTCATGGCAGGGGATCAGCCCCAGCATTTT
TRBV7-6	.	TRBJ2-3	.	15	CASSARAASTDTQYF	TGTGCCAGCAGCGCCCGGGCCGCTAGCACAGATACGCAGTATTTT
TRBV5-1	.	TRBJ2-7	few	15	CASSFLTGKFDEQYF	TGCGCCAGCAGCTTCCTAACAGGAAAGTTCGACGAGCAGTACTTC
TRBV20-1	.	TRBJ2-3	many	13	CSARVPGWDTQYF	TGCAGTGCTAGGGTCCCAGGTTGGGATACGCAGTATTTT
TRBV11-2	TRBD2	TRBJ2-1	few	16	CASSPRTSGRFNEQFF	TGTGCCAGCAGCCCCCGGACTAGCGGGAGATTCAATGAGCAGTTCTTC
TRBV6-5	.	TRBJ2-7	few	14	CASSSGTLSYEQYF	TGTGCCAGCAGTTCTGGGACTCTCTCCTACGAGCAGTACTTC
TRBV9	.	TRBJ1-2	few	14	CASSVASGGGGYTF	TGTGCCAGCAGCGTAGCATCCGGGGGCGGAGGCTACACCTTC
TRBV6-5	.	TRBJ2-3	many	16	CASSYGPTGGTDTQYF	TGTGCCAGCAGTTACGGGCCGACTGGGGGCACAGATACGCAGTATTTT
TRBV3-1	TRBD1	TRBJ1-1	.	17	CASSQDYGTGVVTEAFF	TGTGCCAGCAGCCAAGATTACGGGACAGGGGTGGTGACTGAAGCTTTCTTT
TRBV28	TRBD1	TRBJ1-1	few	14	CASSLYRDRGEAFF	TGTGCCAGCAGTTTATATAGGGACAGGGGTGAAGCTTTCTTT
TRBV4-1	.	TRBJ2-6	many	18	CASSQGLLSRSGANVLTF	TGCGCCAGCAGCCAAGGACTTCTGAGTAGGTCTGGGGCCAACGTCCTGACTTTC
TRBV7-6	.	TRBJ2-7	many	15	CASSFGRSQSYEQYF	TGTGCCAGCAGCTTCGGACGGTCTCAGTCCTACGAGCAGTACTTC
TRBV28	.	TRBJ1-2	.	12	CASTSPGSGYTF	TGTGCCAGCACCTCGCCCGGGAGCGGCTACACCTTC
TRBV5-1	.	TRBJ1-1	.	13	CASSYDRTTEAFF	TGCGCCAGCAGCTACGACAGGACCACTGAAGCTTTCTTT
TRBV28	.	TRBJ2-6	many	16	CASGRGLLSGANVLTF	TGTGCCAGCGGCAGGGGTCTTCTCTCTGGGGCCAACGTCCTGACTTTC
TRBV4-2	.	TRBJ2-1	few	16	CASSQDYGGTYNEQFF	TGTGCCAGCAGCCAAGATTATGGCGGGACCTACAATGAGCAGTTCTTC
TRBV28	.	TRBJ1-2	many	14	CASRSRSYRGGYTF	TGTGCCAGCAGGTCCAGGTCCTATCGGGGTGGCTACACCTTC
TRBV6-6	.	TRBJ2-5	.	17	CASSYSLLAAPQETQYF	TGTGCCAGCAGTTACTCCCTTCTTGCGGCACCACAAGAGACCCAGTACTTC